Following are 2 T cell receptor beta chains from one sample sequenced in a study of T cells in localized non-small cell lung cancer (TCRdb year 2020). Receptor amplification or capture employed the immunoSEQ multiplex PCR assay. TCRdb stores this immuneACCESS table with in-frame sequences only. Part of the clones is absent; in the studies checked, under half of the shortfall reflects unresolved V genes, and no reason is known for the rest. Present in this sample are tens of thousands of clones, just under 85% of which were seen just once. The top ten constitute 2.5% to 3% of the sample. Sequencing was performed on peripheral blood, taken before any cancer treatment. Source of these receptors: a man between 35 and 75 years old with stage I lung adenocarcinoma.

This clone was recorded a few times. The V and J genes are TRBV14 and TRBJ1-3, with 9 positions matching TRBD1. The CDR3 runs 15 residues. Germline V gene sequence: CDR1 SGHDN, CDR2 FVKESK. J was trimmed by 5 bases and V by 4 bases; bases with no gene match: 6. CDR3 sequence (DNA): TGTGCCAGCAGCCGGCCTGGGACAGGGAGAAACACCATATATTTT. The encoded protein is CASSRPGTGRNTIYF.

The gene calls are TRBV15 and TRBJ1-5, with D perhaps matching TRBD1 (5 bases). In germline, CDR1 is LNHNV, CDR2 YYDKDF (reference sequence). V was pared by 0 bases and J by 6 bases, with 18 bases between. This CDR3 contains 17 residues. DNA for the CDR3: TGTGCCACCAGCAGAGATGTTACCAGAGTTGGGGCTCAGCCCCAGCATTTT. Its protein product is CATSRDVTRVGAQPQHF.